Following are 13 T cell receptor beta chains from one sample sequenced in a study of blood T cell repertoires in COVID-19. TCRdb's copy holds only in-frame clones and misses some; the assay was immunoSEQ multiplex PCR. The data show 60,000 to 75,000 clones, with approximately 79% seen just once and 8.5% to 10% held by the top ten. Sequencing input: peripheral blood. The receptors originated from a woman between 45 and 60 years old with acute or convalescent COVID-19.

This clone was detected only a few times. CDR3 DNA sequence: TGTGCCAGTAGGGGAGACAGGGAGGTCAATCAGCCCCAGCATTTT. It yields the protein CASRGDREVNQPQHF. J is TRBJ1-5 and V is TRBV19, with 7 nucleotides matching TRBD1. Germline-derived CDR1 and CDR2 are LNHDA and SQIVND (reference sequence). The ends lost 6 bases at V and 3 bases at J; junction bases unmatched: 8. The CDR3 has 15 amino acids.

J is TRBJ2-3 and V is TRBV2, with TRBD1 as a possible D gene (6 bases). This CDR3 has 16 residues. V lost 5 bases and J lost 3, with 18 bases in between. CDR1 SNHLY and CDR2 FYNNEI come from the germline V gene. CDR3 sequence: CASSYGGPSRTDTQYF. In DNA form, the CDR3 reads TGTGCCAGCAGTTATGGGGGCCCGAGCCGAACAGATACGCAGTATTTT.

The V call is TRBV5-1, the J call TRBJ1-1; TRBD1 is a possible D gene (6 bases). V was cut by 0 bases and J by 0 bases, with 12 bases left in between. The germline V gene has CDR1 SGHRS and CDR2 YFSETQ. The CDR3 runs to 16 residues. The CDR3 protein is CASSLAIGQMNTEAFF. CDR3 sequence (DNA): TGCGCCAGCAGCTTGGCCATAGGACAGATGAACACTGAAGCTTTCTTT.

The V gene is TRBV6-6, the J gene TRBJ2-1; possible D gene TRBD1, 6 bases. V was cut by 5 bases and J by 12 bases, with 11 bases left in between. The CDR3 consists of 11 residues. Germline CDR1 is MNHNY and CDR2 is SVGAGI (reference sequence). CDR3 protein: CASSTGWSQFF. Written as DNA, the CDR3 is TGTGCCAGCAGTACAGGGTGGTCGCAGTTCTTC.

The chain uses TRBV23-1 and TRBJ1-5; maybe TRBD1 (5 bases). TRBV23-1 is designated an ORF whose function remains uncertain. The V end lost 2 bases, the J end lost 1 base, and 12 bases lay between the germline ends. This CDR3 is built from 16 residues. The CDR3 loop reads CASSQKVRVSNQPQHF. The DNA for the CDR3 is TGCGCCAGCAGTCAAAAGGTCAGGGTGAGCAATCAGCCCCAGCATTTT.

The chain has TRBV30 and TRBJ1-2; 9 bases match TRBD1. The CDR3 covers 18 residues. V gave up 0 bases and J gave up 7 bases; unmatched junction bases: 18. Germline V gene data show CDR1 as GTSNPN and CDR2 as SVGIG (reference sequence). The CDR3 DNA follows: TGTGCCTGGAGTGTAACGATTCGACAGGGGGACCGGTTGGGTGGCTACACCTTC. This gives the protein CAWSVTIRQGDRLGGYTF.

This chain uses TRBV6-5 with TRBJ1-1; D not resolved. The CDR3 length is 14 residues. Germline lookup yields CDR1 MNHEY and CDR2 SVGAGI. The V end was cut by 7 bases, the J end by 4 bases, with 16 bases between. Here the CDR3 DNA reads TGTGCCAGCAACCCAACAAACGCGGGCACTGAAGCTTTCTTT. Protein sequence: CASNPTNAGTEAFF.

In this sample, this clone turned up a few times. The chain combines TRBV2 with TRBJ1-1; possibly TRBD1 for D (6 bases). This CDR3 is 13 amino acids long. The germline V gene encodes CDR1 SNHLY and CDR2 FYNNEI. Trimming stripped 6 bases from V and 4 bases from J, with 12 bases between. The CDR3 sequence is CASSRGRGTEAFF. The CDR3 nucleotides are TGTGCCAGCAGCAGGGGCCGGGGCACTGAAGCTTTCTTT.

The V and J genes are TRBV6-5 and TRBJ1-3; tentative D call: TRBD1 (5 bases). Trimming removed 6 bases at V and 6 bases at J, with 15 bases between. CDR3 length equals 14 residues. CDR1 and CDR2 from the germline V gene are MNHEY and SVGAGI. The CDR3 sequence: CASRPTGGLNTIYF. For the CDR3, the DNA is TGTGCCAGCAGACCCACCGGGGGGTTAAACACCATATATTTT.

The rearrangement links TRBV30 to TRBJ1-4; D gene ambiguous. This CDR3 spans 13 amino acids. Per the germline V gene, CDR1 is GTSNPN and CDR2 is SVGIG (reference sequence). V was pared by 1 base and J by 4 bases, with 7 bases between. CDR3 sequence (DNA): TGTGCCTGGAGTGGGCAGATTAATGAAAAACTGTTTTTT. Protein: CAWSGQINEKLFF.

The chain couples TRBV7-9 to TRBJ2-7; D perhaps matches TRBD1 (5 bases). Per germline, CDR1 SEHNR and CDR2 FQNEAQ (reference sequence). The CDR3 is made up of 14 amino acids. Trimming cost V 2 bases and J 6 bases, with 14 bases left between them. The DNA for the CDR3 is TGTGCCAGCAGCTTAAGCGTGGGGCAGGCCGAGCAGTACTTC. Protein sequence: CASSLSVGQAEQYF.

This chain joins TRBV20-1 and TRBJ2-7; no clear D gene. Germline values: CDR1 DFQATT, CDR2 SNEGSKA (reference sequence). Trimming took off 0 bases at V and 7 bases at J, with 7 bases between the two ends. CDR3 length: 11 amino acids. The CDR3 is CSARDQWEQYF. The CDR3 nucleotides read TGCAGTGCTAGAGATCAGTGGGAGCAGTACTTC.

The CDR3 coding sequence is TGTGCCAGCAGCCGCTTCCGCGACAACTCATACAATGAGCAGTTCTTC. Amino acids: CASSRFRDNSYNEQFF. The chain couples TRBV11-2 to TRBJ2-1; D uncertain. Germline CDR1 SGHAT, CDR2 FQNNGV. This CDR3 has 16 amino acids. The ends were cut back, 5 bases at V and 4 bases at J, with 18 bases in the middle.